One sample yielded the 18 T cell receptor beta chains listed below, sequenced in a study of vaccination and CD4 T cells after COVID-19. For these receptors, no antigen is known. Oncomine TCR Beta short-read sequencing was applied to DNA from cultured CD4+ T cells. TCRdb reanalysed the PCR reads using MiXCR and keeps one entry per CDR3 protein. The sample has 25,000 to 30,000 distinct CDR3 sequences, approximately 40% seen once; the top ten hold 3% to 3.5%. Time point described: late sampling 161 to 241 days after vaccination in a few convalescent patients. Treatment specified: approximately nine-day PBMC culture with coronavirus spike peptide pools or control peptides (ViraFEST assay). The input for sequencing was CD4+ T cells from blood, cultured in vitro, taken about 7 months after SARS-CoV-2 vaccination. The receptors shown here come from a human donor who had recovered from COVID-19.

The genes are TRBV12-3 or TRBV12-4 and TRBJ2-1, with 8 positions matching TRBD2. CDR3 length: 15 amino acids. After removal of 7 bases from V and 9 bases from J, the junction contained 14 bases not matched to a gene. CDR3 region: CASTNYREGVIEQFF. In DNA, the CDR3 is TGTGCCAGCACCAACTACCGGGAGGGAGTTATTGAGCAGTTCTTC.

The chain links TRBV20-1 to TRBJ2-1; TRBD1 might be the D (5 bases). Trimming shortened V by 6 bases and J by 2 bases, and 14 bases separated the two germline ends. This CDR3 region has 14 residues. CDR1 and CDR2 (germline): DFQATT, SNEGSKA (reference sequence). The CDR3 DNA reads as TGCAGTGCGGACCCCAGGGTGGCCTACAATGAGCAGTTCTTC. Translating it yields CSADPRVAYNEQFF.

This chain connects TRBV19 to TRBJ1-3; TRBD1 matches at 7 bases. The V gene end was trimmed by 7 bases and the J gene end by 4 bases; junction bases not matched to a gene: 7. Per germline, CDR1 LNHDA and CDR2 SQIVND (reference sequence). The CDR3 is 14 amino acids. The DNA of the CDR3 is TGTGCCAGTACCCCGACAGGGAACGGAAACACCATATATTTT. Residues: CASTPTGNGNTIYF.

CDR3 sequence: CASSYSPPSGIYNEQFF. The CDR3 DNA reads as TGTGCCAGCAGTTATAGTCCTCCTAGCGGGATCTACAATGAGCAGTTCTTC. The chain employs TRBV6-2 or TRBV6-3 and TRBJ2-1; TRBD2 agrees at 9 bases. CDR3 length: 17 amino acids. V was pared by 3 bases and J by 3 bases, with 9 bases of the junction left unmatched. Germline V CDR1 and CDR2: MNHEY, SVGEGT.

This clonotype is medium-sized by share. This chain's CDR3 is CASSLARRGGYSPLHF. The CDR3 bases are TGTGCCAGCAGCTTAGCGAGGCGGGGCGGGTATTCACCCCTCCACTTT. The rearrangement joins TRBV7-6 to TRBJ1-6; D might be TRBD1 (5 bases). CDR3 length equals 16 residues. Deletions cut 0 bases from V and 8 bases from J, with 14 bases between. The V gene's germline CDR1 is SGHVS and CDR2 FNYEAQ.

The V gene is TRBV12-3 or TRBV12-4, the J gene TRBJ2-1; weak D call: TRBD1 (5 bases). The ends were cut back, 6 bases at V and 12 bases at J, with 12 bases in the middle. The CDR3 contains 11 residues. DNA of the CDR3: TGTGCCAGCAGCACCAGGGTGGGGCAGTTCTTC. It is translated as CASSTRVGQFF.

J is TRBJ1-1 and V is TRBV12-3 or TRBV12-4; D call uncertain. Trimming removed 5 bases at V and 3 bases at J, with 7 bases between. The CDR3 is 12 residues long. As DNA, the CDR3 is TGTGCCAGCAGTGAGACTTACACTGAAGCTTTCTTT. It encodes CASSETYTEAFF.

This clonotype was observed a few times. The V gene is TRBV7-9, the J gene TRBJ2-2; D is undetermined. V dropped 5 bases and J dropped 0 bases, with 13 bases sitting between them. This CDR3 contains 16 residues. CDR1 is SEHNR, CDR2 FQNEAQ, per germline (reference sequence). The CDR3 nucleotides read TGTGCCAGCAGCCGCGACACTTACGCGAACACCGGGGAGCTGTTTTTT. Translating gives CASSRDTYANTGELFF.

This clonotype was detected once. The chain carries TRBV27 and TRBJ2-1; TRBD2 matches 11 bases. CDR1 and CDR2 (germline): MNHEY, SMNVEV (reference sequence). The J segment lost 3 bases and the V segment lost 6 bases, leaving 4 bases of the junction unmatched. The CDR3 length is 15 residues. For the CDR3, the DNA is TGTGCCAGCAGAGGGGGACTAGCGGACTACAATGAGCAGTTCTTC. The encoded protein is CASRGGLADYNEQFF.

This clonotype was seen more than once but under ten times. J is TRBJ2-7 and V is TRBV10-3; D remains unclear. Between the trimmed V and J ends, which lost 0 bases and 6 bases, there was a span of 21 bases. CDR1 is ENHRY and CDR2 is SYGVKD in the germline V gene. CDR3 length: 17 residues. CDR3 region: CAISESSFRLPRGEQYF. As DNA, the CDR3 is TGTGCCATCAGTGAGTCGAGCTTTAGGCTTCCCCGCGGCGAGCAGTACTTC.

V and J are TRBV29-1 and TRBJ2-7; 9 nucleotides line up with TRBD2. In germline, CDR1 is SQVTM, CDR2 ANQGSEA. The trim removed 5 bases at V and 1 base at J, leaving 3 bases unmatched. This CDR3 is 13 amino acids long. The CDR3 protein is CSVRTSVSYEQYF. The CDR3 coding sequence is TGCAGCGTTCGGACTAGCGTTTCCTACGAGCAGTACTTC.

V usage is TRBV28 and J usage is TRBJ2-1, with D possibly TRBD1 on 6 matching bases. CDR3 size: 16 residues. V dropped 1 base and J dropped 4 bases, with 14 bases sitting between them. The V gene's germline CDR1 is MDHEN and CDR2 SYDVKM. CDR3 residues: CASSLSLGTLYNEQFF. The CDR3 DNA reads as TGTGCCAGCAGTTTATCCCTCGGGACACTATACAATGAGCAGTTCTTC.

The V and J genes are TRBV19 and TRBJ2-3, with D perhaps matching TRBD2 (5 bases). The CDR3 runs to 13 residues. Trimming cost V 1 base and J 5 bases, with 7 bases left between them. In germline, CDR1 is LNHDA, CDR2 SQIVND (reference sequence). CDR3 sequence: CASSIGTRDTQYF. The CDR3 nucleotides are TGTGCCAGTAGTATAGGGACTCGAGATACGCAGTATTTT.

The J gene is TRBJ2-7, the V gene TRBV5-6; TRBD1 aligns across 11 bases. Trimming took 3 bases from V and 4 from J; bases not matched to a gene: 3. The germline CDR1 and CDR2 sequences are SGHDT and YYEEEE. This CDR3 region has 14 residues. The DNA for the CDR3 is TGTGCCAGCAGCTGGGACAGGGGGACGTACGAGCAGTACTTC. Translated: CASSWDRGTYEQYF.

The chain joins TRBV6-2 or TRBV6-3 to TRBJ1-3; possible D gene TRBD1, 6 bases. V lost 5 bases and J lost 3, with 8 bases in between. This CDR3 region has 13 residues. Per the germline V gene, CDR1 is MNHEY and CDR2 is SVGEGT. The CDR3 nucleotides are TGTGCCAGCAGTGACAGGAATGGAAACACCATATATTTT. Residues: CASSDRNGNTIYF.

The rearrangement uses TRBV20-1 and TRBJ2-7; a possible D gene is TRBD2 (6 bases). The germline V gene encodes CDR1 DFQATT and CDR2 SNEGSKA (reference sequence). V lost 5 bases to trimming and J lost 3 bases, with 17 bases between them. The CDR3 runs to 14 residues. The CDR3 nucleotides are TGCAGTGCTTACCCCGGGACTTTAGGCTACGAGCAGTACTTC. Amino acids: CSAYPGTLGYEQYF.

This clonotype has only a few counts. The V call is TRBV7-2, the J call TRBJ2-7, with D possibly matching TRBD1 (6 bases). The CDR3 runs to 15 residues. V was pared by 2 bases and J by 2 bases, with 13 bases between. The V gene's germline CDR1 is SGHTA and CDR2 FQGNSA. DNA of the CDR3: TGTGCCAGCAGCTTATCTAGGGGGACGACCTACGAGCAGTACTTC. This codes for CASSLSRGTTYEQYF.

This clonotype was seen a handful of times. V gene TRBV15 combines with J gene TRBJ1-1, with D perhaps matching TRBD1 (5 bases). Per germline, CDR1 LNHNV and CDR2 YYDKDF (reference sequence). This CDR3 is built from 16 residues. V was clipped by 0 bases and J by 4 bases, with 15 bases between them. The CDR3: CATSRDIGHSITEAFF. The CDR3 DNA reads as TGTGCCACCAGCAGAGATATTGGACACAGCATCACTGAAGCTTTCTTT.